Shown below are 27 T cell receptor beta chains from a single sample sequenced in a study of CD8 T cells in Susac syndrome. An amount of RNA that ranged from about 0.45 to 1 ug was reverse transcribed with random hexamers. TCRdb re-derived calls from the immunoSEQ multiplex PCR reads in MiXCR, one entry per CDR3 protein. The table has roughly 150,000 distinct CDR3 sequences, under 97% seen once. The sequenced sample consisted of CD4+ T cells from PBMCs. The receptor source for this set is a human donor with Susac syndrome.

In DNA form, the CDR3 reads TGCGCCAGCAGCCAAGATGACGTCCAAGAGACCCAGTACTTC. This translates into CASSQDDVQETQYF. The V and J genes are TRBV4-1 and TRBJ2-5; D is unresolved. V shed 0 bases and J shed 1 base, with 6 bases lying between them. Germline-derived CDR1 and CDR2 are MGHRA and YSYEKL. The CDR3 loop spans 14 amino acids.

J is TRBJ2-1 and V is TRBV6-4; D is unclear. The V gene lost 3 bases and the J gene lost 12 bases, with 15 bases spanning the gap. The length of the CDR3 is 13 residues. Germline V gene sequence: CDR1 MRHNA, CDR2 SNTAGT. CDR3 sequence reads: CASSENDHSGQFF. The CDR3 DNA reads TGTGCCAGCAGTGAGAATGACCACTCGGGGCAGTTCTTC.

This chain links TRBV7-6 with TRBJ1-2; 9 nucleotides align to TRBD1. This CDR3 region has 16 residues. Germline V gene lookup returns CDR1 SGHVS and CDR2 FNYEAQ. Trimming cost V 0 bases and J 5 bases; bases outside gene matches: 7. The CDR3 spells CASSLAPTGGSYGYTF. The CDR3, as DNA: TGTGCCAGCAGCTTAGCTCCGACAGGGGGATCTTATGGCTACACCTTC.

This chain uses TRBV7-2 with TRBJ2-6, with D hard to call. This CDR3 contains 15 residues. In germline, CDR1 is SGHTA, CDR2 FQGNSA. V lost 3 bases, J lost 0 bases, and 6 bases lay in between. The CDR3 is CASSFLNSGANVLTF. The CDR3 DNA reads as TGTGCCAGCAGCTTTTTGAACTCTGGGGCCAACGTCCTGACTTTC.

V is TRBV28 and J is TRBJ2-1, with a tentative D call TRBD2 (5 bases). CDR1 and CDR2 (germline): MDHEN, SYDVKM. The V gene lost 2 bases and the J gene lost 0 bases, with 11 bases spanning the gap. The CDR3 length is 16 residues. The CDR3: CASSLRLGSSYNEQFF. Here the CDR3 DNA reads TGTGCCAGCAGTTTAAGGTTAGGGAGCTCCTACAATGAGCAGTTCTTC.

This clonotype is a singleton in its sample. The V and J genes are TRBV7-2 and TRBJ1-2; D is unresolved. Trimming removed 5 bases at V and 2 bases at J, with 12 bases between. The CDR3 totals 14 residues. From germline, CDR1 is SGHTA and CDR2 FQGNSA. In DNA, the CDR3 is TGTGCCAGCAGCAGGACTCGTGGGAACTATGGCTACACCTTC. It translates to CASSRTRGNYGYTF.

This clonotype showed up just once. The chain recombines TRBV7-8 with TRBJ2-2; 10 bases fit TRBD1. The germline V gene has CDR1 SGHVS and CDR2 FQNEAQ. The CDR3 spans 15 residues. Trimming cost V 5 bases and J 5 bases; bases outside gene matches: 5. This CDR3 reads CASSRDRGLTGELFF. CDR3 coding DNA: TGTGCCAGCAGCCGCGACAGGGGGCTTACCGGGGAGCTGTTTTTT.

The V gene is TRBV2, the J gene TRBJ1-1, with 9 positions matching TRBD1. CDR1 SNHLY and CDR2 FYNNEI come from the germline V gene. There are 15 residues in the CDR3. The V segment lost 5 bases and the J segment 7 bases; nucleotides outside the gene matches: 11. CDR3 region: CASSLGQGRFDEAFF. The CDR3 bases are TGTGCCAGCAGTTTAGGACAGGGGAGATTTGATGAAGCTTTCTTT. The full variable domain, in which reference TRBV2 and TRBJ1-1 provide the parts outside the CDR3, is EPEVTQTPSHQVTQMGQEVILRCVPISNHLYFYWYRQILGQKVEFLVSFYNNEISEKSEIFDDQFSVERPDGSNFTLKIRSTKLEDSAMYFCASSLGQGRFDEAFFGQGTRLTVV.

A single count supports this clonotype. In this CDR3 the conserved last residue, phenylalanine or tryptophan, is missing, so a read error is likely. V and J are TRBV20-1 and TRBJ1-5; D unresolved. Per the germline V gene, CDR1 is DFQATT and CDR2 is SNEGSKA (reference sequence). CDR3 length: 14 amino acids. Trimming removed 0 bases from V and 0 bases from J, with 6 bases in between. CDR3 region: CSARDKNSNQPQHL. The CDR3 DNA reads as TGCAGTGCTAGAGACAAGAATAGCAATCAGCCCCAGCATCTT.

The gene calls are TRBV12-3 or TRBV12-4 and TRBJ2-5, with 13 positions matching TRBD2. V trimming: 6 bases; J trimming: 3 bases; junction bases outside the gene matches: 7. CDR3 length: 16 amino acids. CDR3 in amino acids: CASSEFGLAGEETQYF. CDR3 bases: TGTGCCAGCAGCGAATTTGGACTAGCGGGGGAAGAGACCCAGTACTTC.

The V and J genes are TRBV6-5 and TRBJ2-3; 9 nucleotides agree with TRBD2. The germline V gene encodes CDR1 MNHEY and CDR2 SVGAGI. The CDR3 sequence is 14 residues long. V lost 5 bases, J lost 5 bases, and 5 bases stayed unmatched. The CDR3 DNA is TGTGCCAGCAGTCGGAGCGGGAGGAGAGATACGCAGTATTTT. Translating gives CASSRSGRRDTQYF.

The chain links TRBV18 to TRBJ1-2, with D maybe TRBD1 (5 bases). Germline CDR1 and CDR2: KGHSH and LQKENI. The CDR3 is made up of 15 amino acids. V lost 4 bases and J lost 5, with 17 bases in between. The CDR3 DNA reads TGTGCCAGCTCACAGAGCAGGGAGTTATGGTATGGCTACACCTTC. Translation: CASSQSRELWYGYTF.

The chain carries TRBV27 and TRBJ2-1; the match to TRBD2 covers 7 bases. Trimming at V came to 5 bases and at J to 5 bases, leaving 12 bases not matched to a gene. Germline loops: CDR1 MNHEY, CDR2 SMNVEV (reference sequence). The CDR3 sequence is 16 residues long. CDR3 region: CASSNSPPSGNNEQFF. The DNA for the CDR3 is TGTGCCAGCAGTAATTCCCCGCCTAGCGGAAACAATGAGCAGTTCTTC.

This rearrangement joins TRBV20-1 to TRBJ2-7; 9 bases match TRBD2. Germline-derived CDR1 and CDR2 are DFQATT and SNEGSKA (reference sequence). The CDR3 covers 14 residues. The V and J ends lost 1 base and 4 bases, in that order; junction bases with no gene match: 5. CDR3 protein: CSARGSGSPYEQYF. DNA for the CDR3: TGCAGTGCTAGAGGTAGCGGGAGTCCTTACGAGCAGTACTTC.

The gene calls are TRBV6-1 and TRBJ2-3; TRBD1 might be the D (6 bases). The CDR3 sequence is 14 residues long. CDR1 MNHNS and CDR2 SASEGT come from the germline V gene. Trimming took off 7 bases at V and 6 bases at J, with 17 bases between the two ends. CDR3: CASKFGGDADTQYF. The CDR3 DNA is TGTGCCAGCAAGTTTGGGGGCGATGCCGATACGCAGTATTTT.

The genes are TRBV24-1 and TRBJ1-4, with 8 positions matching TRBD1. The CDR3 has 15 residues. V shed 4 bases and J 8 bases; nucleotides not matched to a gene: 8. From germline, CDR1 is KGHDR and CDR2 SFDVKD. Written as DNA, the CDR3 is TGTGCCACCAGTGAGCTGACAGGGGAAGGGGAAAAACTGTTTTTT. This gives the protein CATSELTGEGEKLFF.

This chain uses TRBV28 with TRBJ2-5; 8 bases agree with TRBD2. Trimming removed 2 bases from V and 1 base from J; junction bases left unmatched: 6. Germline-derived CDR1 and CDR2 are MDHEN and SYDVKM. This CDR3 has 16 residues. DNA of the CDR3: TGTGCCAGCAGTTTAAAAAAGACTAGCGCCCAAGAGACCCAGTACTTC. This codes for CASSLKKTSAQETQYF.

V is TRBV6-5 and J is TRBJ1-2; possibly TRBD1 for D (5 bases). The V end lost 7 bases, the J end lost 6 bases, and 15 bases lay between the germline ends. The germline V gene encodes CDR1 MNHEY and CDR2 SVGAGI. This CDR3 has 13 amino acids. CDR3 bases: TGTGCCAGCACTAATAACCAGGGAGATGGCTACACCTTC. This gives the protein CASTNNQGDGYTF.

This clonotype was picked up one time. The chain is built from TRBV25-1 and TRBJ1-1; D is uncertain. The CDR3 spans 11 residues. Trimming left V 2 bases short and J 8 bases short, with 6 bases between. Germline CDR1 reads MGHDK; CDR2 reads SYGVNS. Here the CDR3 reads CASSEVTEAFF. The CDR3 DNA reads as TGTGCCAGCAGTGAAGTAACAGAAGCTTTCTTT.

The CDR3 DNA reads TGCGCCAGCAGCCAAGAGGGGGGGACTGGAGGTCAGCCCCAGCATTTT. Its translation is CASSQEGGTGGQPQHF. The rearrangement joins TRBV4-1 to TRBJ1-5; D possibly corresponds to TRBD1 (5 bases). Germline V gene lookup returns CDR1 MGHRA and CDR2 YSYEKL. Deletions cut 0 bases from V and 6 bases from J, with 15 bases between. The CDR3 has 16 amino acids.

In DNA, the CDR3 is TGTGCCAGCAGCCAAGATAGCCGACTAGCGGAGACCCAGTACTTC. Its translation: CASSQDSRLAETQYF. The chain joins TRBV3-1 to TRBJ2-5; 8 positions match TRBD2. The CDR3 runs to 15 residues. The V and J ends lost 0 bases and 5 bases, in that order; junction bases with no gene match: 5. Germline V lookup: CDR1 LGHDT, CDR2 YNNKEL (reference sequence).

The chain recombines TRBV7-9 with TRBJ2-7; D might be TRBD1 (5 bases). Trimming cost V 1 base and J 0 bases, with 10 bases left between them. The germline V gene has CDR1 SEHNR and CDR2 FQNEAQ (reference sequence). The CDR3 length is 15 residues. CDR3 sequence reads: CASSLERGTSYEQYF. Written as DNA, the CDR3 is TGTGCCAGCAGCTTAGAAAGGGGAACCTCCTACGAGCAGTACTTC.

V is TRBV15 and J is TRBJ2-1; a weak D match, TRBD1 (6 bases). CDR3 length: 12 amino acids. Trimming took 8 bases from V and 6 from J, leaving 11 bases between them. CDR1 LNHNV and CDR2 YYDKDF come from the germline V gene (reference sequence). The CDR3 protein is CATPPGANEQFF. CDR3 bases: TGTGCCACCCCCCCAGGGGCCAATGAGCAGTTCTTC.

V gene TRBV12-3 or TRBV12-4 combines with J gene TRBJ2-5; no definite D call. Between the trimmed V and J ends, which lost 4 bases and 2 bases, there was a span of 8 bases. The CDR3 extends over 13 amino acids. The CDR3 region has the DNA TGTGCCAGCAGTTCCTCACCTCAAGAGACCCAGTACTTC. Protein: CASSSSPQETQYF.

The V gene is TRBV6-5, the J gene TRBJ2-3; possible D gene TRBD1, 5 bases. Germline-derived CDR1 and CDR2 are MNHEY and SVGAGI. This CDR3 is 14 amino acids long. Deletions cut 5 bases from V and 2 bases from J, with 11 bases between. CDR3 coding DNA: TGTGCCAGCAGTCAGGGTATTATCACAGATACGCAGTATTTT. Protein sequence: CASSQGIITDTQYF.

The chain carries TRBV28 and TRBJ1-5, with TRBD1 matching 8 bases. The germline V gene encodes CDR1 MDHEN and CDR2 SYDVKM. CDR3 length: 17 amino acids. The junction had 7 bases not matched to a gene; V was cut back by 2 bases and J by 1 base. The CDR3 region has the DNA TGTGCCAGCAGTTTACGGCAGGGGGCCGGAAGCAATCAGCCCCAGCATTTT. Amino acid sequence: CASSLRQGAGSNQPQHF.

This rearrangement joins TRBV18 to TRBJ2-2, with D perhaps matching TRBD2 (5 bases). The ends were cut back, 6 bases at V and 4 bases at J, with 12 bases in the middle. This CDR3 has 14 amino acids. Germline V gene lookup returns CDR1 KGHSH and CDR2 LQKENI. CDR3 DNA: TGTGCCAGCTCTCGGCTTGAGGGCACCGGGGAGCTGTTTTTT. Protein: CASSRLEGTGELFF. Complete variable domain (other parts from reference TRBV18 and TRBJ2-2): NAGVMQNPRHLVRRRGQEARLRCSPMKGHSHVYWYRQLPEEGLKFMVYLQKENIIDESGMPKERFSAEFPKEGPSILRIQQVVRGDSAAYFCASSRLEGTGELFFGEGSRLTVL.